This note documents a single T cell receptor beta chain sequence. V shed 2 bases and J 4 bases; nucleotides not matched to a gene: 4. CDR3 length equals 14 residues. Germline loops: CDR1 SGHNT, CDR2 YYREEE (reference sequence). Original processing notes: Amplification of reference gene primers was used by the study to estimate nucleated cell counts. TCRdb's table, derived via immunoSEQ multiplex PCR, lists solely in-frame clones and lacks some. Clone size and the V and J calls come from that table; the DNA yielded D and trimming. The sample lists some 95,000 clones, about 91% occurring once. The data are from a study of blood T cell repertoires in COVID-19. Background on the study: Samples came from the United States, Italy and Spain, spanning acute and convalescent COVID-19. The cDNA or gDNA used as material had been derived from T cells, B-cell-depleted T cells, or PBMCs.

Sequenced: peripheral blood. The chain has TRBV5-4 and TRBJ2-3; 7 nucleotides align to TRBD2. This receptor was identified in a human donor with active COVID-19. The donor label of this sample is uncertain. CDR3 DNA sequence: TGTGCCAGCAGCTTAGCGGGGCGCGCAGATACGCAGTATTTT. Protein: CASSLAGRADTQYF.